This T cell receptor (beta chain) is from a study of cytomegalovirus exposure and HLA in healthy donors. J lost 0 bases, V lost 4 bases, and 7 bases had no gene match. The CDR3 has 16 residues. Germline CDR1 SGHRS, CDR2 YFSETQ. The primer mix had 60 Vbeta and 13 Jbeta primers. The protocol was immunoSEQ multiplex PCR, while the TCRdb copy is restricted to in-frame clones and leaves out a portion. The sample shows fewer than 100,000 clones, 76% of them seen only once. The study sampled nominally healthy donors, though unrecorded immune exposures were likely. Sequencing was done on a sample of PBMCs. The clonotype originates from a middle-aged man in good health and CMV-seronegative. This chain links TRBV5-1 with TRBJ2-7; 10 nucleotides line up with TRBD1. The CDR3 DNA sequence: TGCGCCAGCAGCCCTGGGACAGGGGCCCTCTCCTACGAGCAGTACTTC. This gives the protein CASSPGTGALSYEQYF.